The present TCR beta chain was sequenced within a study of CD8 T cell repertoires and HIV-1 epitope variants. Germline V gene data show CDR1 as KGHSH and CDR2 as LQKENI. V was clipped by 1 base and J by 0 bases, with 13 bases between them. This CDR3 has 16 amino acids. This clone occurred a few times. What it binds is unknown. Clones were sequenced by immunoSEQ multiplex PCR, and TCRdb holds only the in-frame ones, with some missing. The repertoire holds 4,000 to 5,500 clones, with over 65% as singletons. The sequence was obtained from a male donor with HIV. J is TRBJ2-7 and V is TRBV18; D gene uncertain. Sequenced input: cultured CD8+ T cells derived from PBMCs. This CDR3 reads CASSPRETSSSYEQYF. CDR3 in DNA: TGTGCCAGCTCACCACGGGAAACCTCCAGCTCCTACGAGCAGTACTTC.